A selection of T cell receptor beta chains follows, all from one sample in a study of cytomegalovirus exposure and HLA in healthy donors. Profiled with immunoSEQ multiplex PCR; TCRdb holds only in-frame clones, not every one. The sample has about 98,000 clones, about 90% seen once; the top ten hold 6% to 6.5%. Source material: PBMCs. These receptors came from a man aged 18-30 years in good health and CMV-seropositive. Each CDR3 is given with its conserved first and last residue. The D gene is left open where the match is weak. For some rows the clone size is stated as once, few or many, or as a class when expanded; others skip it.

TRBJ2-7 TRBV11-2 NA TRBD2 CASSLDGRGGYEQYF TGTGCCAGCAGCTTAGATGGTCGGGGAGGGTACGAGCAGTACTTC
TRBJ2-5 TRBV25-1 NA TRBD1 CASSEIAGGKETQYF TGTGCCAGCAGTGAAATAGCAGGGGGCAAAGAGACCCAGTACTTC
TRBJ1-2 TRBV6-5 NA NA CASSSLASSGYGYTF TGTGCCAGCAGTTCGTTGGCCTCGTCGGGCTATGGCTACACCTTC
TRBJ1-1 TRBV19 NA NA CATLPESRTEAFF TGTGCCACCCTCCCGGAATCCAGGACTGAAGCTTTCTTT
TRBJ1-2 TRBV7-6 NA NA CASGSQGVLGYTF TGTGCCAGCGGATCACAGGGCGTTCTTGGCTACACCTTC
TRBJ2-7 TRBV28 NA TRBD2 CASGSPGTSGSYEQYF TGTGCCAGCGGATCGCCCGGGACTAGCGGTTCCTACGAGCAGTACTTC
TRBJ2-7 TRBV4-3 NA TRBD2 CASSQLRKGRGVSYEQYF TGCGCCAGCAGCCAGTTGAGGAAGGGGCGGGGGGTTTCCTACGAGCAGTACTTC
TRBJ2-5 TRBV6-1 NA TRBD2 CASSGGRVGGETQYF TGTGCCAGCAGTGGAGGGAGGGTGGGGGGGGAGACCCAGTACTTC
TRBJ2-1 TRBV19 NA NA CASSPAGRGFNEQFF TGTGCCAGTAGTCCGGCGGGACGGGGATTCAATGAGCAGTTCTTC
TRBJ2-7 TRBV6-5 NA TRBD1 CASSYAYRGTDEQYF TGTGCCAGCAGTTACGCATACAGGGGGACGGACGAGCAGTACTTC
TRBJ2-7 TRBV6-5 NA TRBD2 CASSPSMAGVDEQYF TGTGCCAGCTCCCCCTCGATGGCGGGAGTAGACGAGCAGTACTTC
TRBJ2-1 TRBV7-3 NA NA CASSPGGTLRDEQFF TGTGCCAGCAGCCCAGGTGGGACTCTGAGGGATGAGCAGTTCTTC
TRBJ1-5 TRBV6-1 NA TRBD1 CASMYTGGQPQHF TGTGCCAGCATGTATACAGGGGGTCAGCCCCAGCATTTT
TRBJ2-7 TRBV27 NA TRBD2 CASSLNGGGGIYEQYF TGTGCCAGCAGTTTAAACGGAGGCGGGGGGATCTACGAGCAGTACTTC
TRBJ2-3 TRBV7-2 NA NA CASSLGGERTDTQYF TGTGCCAGCAGCTTAGGGGGAGAGCGGACAGATACGCAGTATTTT
TRBJ1-2 TRBV28 NA NA CASSFRRQYNGYTF TGTGCCAGCAGTTTTCGGCGGCAGTACAATGGCTACACCTTC
TRBJ1-1 TRBV7-8 once NA CASSLGPLKSTEAFF TGTGCCAGCAGCTTAGGGCCTCTTAAATCCACTGAAGCTTTCTTT
TRBJ2-7 TRBV19 few TRBD2 CASSIVSSGVHEQYF TGTGCCAGTAGTATAGTGTCTAGCGGGGTACACGAGCAGTACTTC
TRBJ2-3 TRBV5-6 NA TRBD2 CASSSVLAGDTDTQYF TGTGCCAGCAGCTCCGTTCTAGCGGGAGACACAGATACGCAGTATTTT
TRBJ1-4 TRBV5-8 NA NA CASSLSRQAHNEKLFF TGTGCCAGCAGCTTGTCCAGACAGGCCCATAATGAAAAACTGTTTTTT
TRBJ1-4 TRBV19 once NA CASAGQPEEKLFF TGTGCCAGTGCTGGACAGCCCGAGGAAAAACTGTTTTTT
TRBJ2-5 TRBV5-1 NA NA CASSLDGVETQYF TGCGCCAGCAGCTTGGACGGGGTGGAGACCCAGTACTTC